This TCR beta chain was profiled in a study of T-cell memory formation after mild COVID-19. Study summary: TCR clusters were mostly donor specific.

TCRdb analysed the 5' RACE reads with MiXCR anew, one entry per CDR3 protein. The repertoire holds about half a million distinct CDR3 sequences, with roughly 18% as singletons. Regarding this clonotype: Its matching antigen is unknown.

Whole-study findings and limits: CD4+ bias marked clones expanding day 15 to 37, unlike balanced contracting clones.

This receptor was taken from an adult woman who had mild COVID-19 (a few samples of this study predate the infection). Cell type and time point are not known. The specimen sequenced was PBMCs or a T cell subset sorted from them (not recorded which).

CDR3 amino acids: CASIGGRVRLGYTF. In DNA, the CDR3 is TGCGCCAGCATCGGGGGGAGGGTTCGCTTGGGCTACACCTTC. V usage is TRBV4-1 and J usage is TRBJ1-2; maybe TRBD1 (5 bases). This CDR3 is 14 amino acids long. Trimming stripped 7 bases from V and 8 bases from J, with 20 bases between. Per the germline V gene, CDR1 is MGHRA and CDR2 is YSYEKL.